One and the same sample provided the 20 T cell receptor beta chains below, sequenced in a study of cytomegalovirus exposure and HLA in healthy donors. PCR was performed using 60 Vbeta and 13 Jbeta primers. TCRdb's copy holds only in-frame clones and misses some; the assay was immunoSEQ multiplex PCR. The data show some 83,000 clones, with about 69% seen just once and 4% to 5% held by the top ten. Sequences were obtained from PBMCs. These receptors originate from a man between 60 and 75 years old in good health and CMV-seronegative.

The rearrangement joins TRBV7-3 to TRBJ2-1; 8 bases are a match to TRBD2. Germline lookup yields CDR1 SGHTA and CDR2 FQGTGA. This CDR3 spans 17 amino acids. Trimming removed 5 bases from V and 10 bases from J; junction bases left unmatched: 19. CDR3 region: CASSVDPSGLGDREQFF. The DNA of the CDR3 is TGTGCCAGCAGCGTAGATCCCTCGGGACTAGGGGATAGAGAGCAGTTCTTC.

CDR3: CASSPGVAGASLFF. The CDR3 DNA is TGTGCCAGCAGCCCCGGGGTAGCGGGGGCCTCGTTGTTCTTC. The rearrangement joins TRBV9 to TRBJ2-1, with TRBD2 identical over 9 bases. The CDR3 contains 14 residues. The junction had 14 bases not matched to a gene; V was cut back by 4 bases and J by 15 bases. Looked up from germline, CDR1 is SGDLS and CDR2 is YYNGEE.

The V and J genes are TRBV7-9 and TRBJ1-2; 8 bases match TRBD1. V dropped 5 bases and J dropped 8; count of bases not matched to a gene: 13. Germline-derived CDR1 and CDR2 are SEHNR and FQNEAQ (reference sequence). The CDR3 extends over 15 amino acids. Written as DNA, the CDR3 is TGTGCCAGCAGCCCCCTTCCCGGACAGGGCTGGGGCTACACCTTC. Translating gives CASSPLPGQGWGYTF.

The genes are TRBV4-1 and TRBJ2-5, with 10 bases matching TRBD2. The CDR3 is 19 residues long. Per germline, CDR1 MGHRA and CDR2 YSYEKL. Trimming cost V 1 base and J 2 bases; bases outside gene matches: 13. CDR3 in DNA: TGCGCCAGCAGCCAAGTCTCTCCAGCGGGGGGGCGGGTACAAGAGACCCAGTACTTC. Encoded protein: CASSQVSPAGGRVQETQYF.

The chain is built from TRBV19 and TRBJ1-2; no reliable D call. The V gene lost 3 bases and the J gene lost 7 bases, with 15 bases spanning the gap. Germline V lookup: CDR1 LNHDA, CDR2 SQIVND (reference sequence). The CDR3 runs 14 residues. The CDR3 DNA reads TGTGCCAGTAGTATTTGGTCCCAACGAGGTGGCTACACCTTC. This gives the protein CASSIWSQRGGYTF.

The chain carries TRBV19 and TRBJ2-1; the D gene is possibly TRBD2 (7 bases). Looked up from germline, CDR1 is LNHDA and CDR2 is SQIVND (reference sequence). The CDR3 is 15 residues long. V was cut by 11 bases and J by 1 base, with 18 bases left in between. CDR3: CASRAGARSYNEQFF. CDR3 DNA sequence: TGTGCCTCTCGCGCGGGGGCACGTTCCTACAATGAGCAGTTCTTC.

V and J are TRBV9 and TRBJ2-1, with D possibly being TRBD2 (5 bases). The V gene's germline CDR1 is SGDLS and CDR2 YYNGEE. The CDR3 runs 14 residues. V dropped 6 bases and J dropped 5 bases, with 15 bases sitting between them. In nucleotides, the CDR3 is TGTGCCAGCAACACCCCCGGGGAAAACAATGAGCAGTTCTTC. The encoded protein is CASNTPGENNEQFF.

For the CDR3, the DNA is TGTGCCAGCTGCCCCGGGGGGCCCCAGCATTTT. The encoded protein is CASCPGGPQHF. The V and J genes are TRBV9 and TRBJ1-5; possible D gene TRBD1, 5 bases. CDR1 and CDR2 (germline): SGDLS, YYNGEE. CDR3 length equals 11 residues. Trimming left V 7 bases short and J 9 bases short, with 11 bases between.

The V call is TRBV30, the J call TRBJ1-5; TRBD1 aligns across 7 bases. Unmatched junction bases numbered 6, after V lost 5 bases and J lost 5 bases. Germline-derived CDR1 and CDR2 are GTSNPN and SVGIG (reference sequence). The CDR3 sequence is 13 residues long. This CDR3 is CAWRRTGDQPQHF. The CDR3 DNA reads TGTGCCTGGCGTCGGACAGGAGATCAGCCCCAGCATTTT.

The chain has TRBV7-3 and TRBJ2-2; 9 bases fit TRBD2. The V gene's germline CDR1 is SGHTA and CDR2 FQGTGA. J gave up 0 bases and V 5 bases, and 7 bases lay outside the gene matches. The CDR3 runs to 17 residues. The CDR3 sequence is CASSTPAGGSNTGELFF. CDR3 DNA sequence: TGTGCCAGCAGCACCCCAGCGGGGGGCTCGAACACCGGGGAGCTGTTTTTT.

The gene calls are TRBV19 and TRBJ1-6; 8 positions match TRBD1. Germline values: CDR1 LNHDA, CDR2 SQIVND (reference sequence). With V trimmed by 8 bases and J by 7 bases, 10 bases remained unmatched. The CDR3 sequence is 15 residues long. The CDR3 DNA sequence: TGTGCCAGTCAACATGGGACAGGTGGAAATTCACCCCTCCACTTT. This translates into CASQHGTGGNSPLHF.

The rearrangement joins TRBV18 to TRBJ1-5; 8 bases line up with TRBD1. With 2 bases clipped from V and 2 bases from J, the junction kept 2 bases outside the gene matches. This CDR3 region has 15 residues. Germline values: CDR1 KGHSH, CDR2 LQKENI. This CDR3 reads CASSPGQGRNQPQHF. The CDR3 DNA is TGTGCCAGCTCACCAGGACAGGGCCGCAATCAGCCCCAGCATTTT.

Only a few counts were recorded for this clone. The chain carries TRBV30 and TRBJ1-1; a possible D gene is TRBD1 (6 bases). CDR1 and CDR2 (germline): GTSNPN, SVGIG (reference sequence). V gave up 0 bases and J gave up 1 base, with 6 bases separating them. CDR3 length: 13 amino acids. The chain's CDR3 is CAWSVGGNTEAFF. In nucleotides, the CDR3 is TGTGCCTGGAGTGTAGGGGGGAACACTGAAGCTTTCTTT.

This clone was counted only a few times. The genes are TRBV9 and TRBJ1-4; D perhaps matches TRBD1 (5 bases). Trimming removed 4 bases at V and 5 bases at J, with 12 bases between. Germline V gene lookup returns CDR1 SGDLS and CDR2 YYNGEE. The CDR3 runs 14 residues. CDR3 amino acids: CASSSGTANEKLFF. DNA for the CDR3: TGTGCCAGCAGCAGCGGGACGGCAAATGAAAAACTGTTTTTT. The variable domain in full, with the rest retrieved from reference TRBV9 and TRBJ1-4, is DSGVTQTPKHLITATGQRVTLRCSPRSGDLSVYWYQQSLDQGLQFLIQYYNGEERAKGNILERFSAQQFPDLHSELNLSSLELGDSALYFCASSSGTANEKLFFGSGTQLSVL.

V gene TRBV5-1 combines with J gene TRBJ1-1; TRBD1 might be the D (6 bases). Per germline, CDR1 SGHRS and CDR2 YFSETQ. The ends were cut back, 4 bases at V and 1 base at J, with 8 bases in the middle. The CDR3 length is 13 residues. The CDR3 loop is CASSPGQNTEAFF. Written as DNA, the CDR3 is TGCGCCAGCAGCCCGGGACAGAACACTGAAGCTTTCTTT.

CDR3 sequence (DNA): TGTGCCAGCAGCCGGGACAGGGCTTCGGATAGCTATGGCTACACCTTC. Its protein product is CASSRDRASDSYGYTF. The J gene is TRBJ1-2, the V gene TRBV5-4; 9 bases match TRBD1. This CDR3 spans 16 amino acids. The V and J ends lost 4 bases and 4 bases, in that order; junction bases with no gene match: 11. CDR1 is SGHNT and CDR2 is YYREEE in the germline V gene (reference sequence).

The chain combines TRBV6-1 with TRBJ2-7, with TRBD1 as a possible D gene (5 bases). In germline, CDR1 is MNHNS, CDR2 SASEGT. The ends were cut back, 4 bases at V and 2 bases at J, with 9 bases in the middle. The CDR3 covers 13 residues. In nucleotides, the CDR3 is TGTGCCAGCAGTGTAGACAGAGCCTACGAGCAGTACTTC. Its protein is CASSVDRAYEQYF.

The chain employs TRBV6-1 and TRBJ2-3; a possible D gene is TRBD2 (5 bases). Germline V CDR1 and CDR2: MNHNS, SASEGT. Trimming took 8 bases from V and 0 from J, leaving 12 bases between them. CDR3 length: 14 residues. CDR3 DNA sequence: TGTGCCAGCGGAGGTAGAGAAAGCACAGATACGCAGTATTTT. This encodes CASGGRESTDTQYF.

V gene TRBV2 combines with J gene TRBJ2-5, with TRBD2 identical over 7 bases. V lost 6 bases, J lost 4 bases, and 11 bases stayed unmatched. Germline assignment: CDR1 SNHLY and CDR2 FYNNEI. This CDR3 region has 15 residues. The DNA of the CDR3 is TGTGCCAGCAGACGAACCGGGACTACCGGAGAGACCCAGTACTTC. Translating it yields CASRRTGTTGETQYF.

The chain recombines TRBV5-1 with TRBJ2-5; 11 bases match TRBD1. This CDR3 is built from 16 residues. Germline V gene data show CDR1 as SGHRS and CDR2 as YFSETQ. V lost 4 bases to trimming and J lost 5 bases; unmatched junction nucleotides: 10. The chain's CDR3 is CASSAPGQGASETQYF. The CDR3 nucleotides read TGCGCCAGCAGCGCACCCGGACAGGGGGCGAGTGAGACCCAGTACTTC.